The clone carrying this T cell receptor beta chain is medium-sized in the sample. The sample originates from a study of T cells generated in artificial thymic organoids. Semi-nested PCR with reverse primers in the TRAC or TRBC constant regions amplified each chain separately. Each CDR3 protein is one row after TCRdb ran MiXCR on the 5' RACE reads. The table lists fewer than 9,000 distinct CDR3 sequences, around 17% of them singletons. Trimming took 5 bases from V and 0 from J; bases not matched to a gene: 11. Germline CDR1 LGHNA, CDR2 YSLEER. The CDR3 extends over 17 amino acids. The source is a human donor who gave cord blood stem cells for thymic organoid culture, a cardiac surgery patient who gave postnatal thymus, or a blood donor (not recorded which). Sequenced sample: naive CD8+ T cells from the thymus. Subset in this sample: CD3+TCRalphabeta+CD8SP T cells; for blood, CD45RO-CCR7+ naive CD8+ T cells. The rearrangement links TRBV4-3 to TRBJ1-1; 8 bases fit TRBD1. CDR3 protein: CASSGNYRGVVNTEAFF. CDR3 nucleotide sequence: TGCGCCAGCAGCGGTAACTACAGGGGGGTGGTGAACACTGAAGCTTTCTTT.